This TCR beta chain was sequenced for a study of shared clonotypes between healthy human individuals. CD45RO-negative CD8 cells positively selected for CCR7 made up the naive population, which excluded terminally differentiated effector memory CD45RA+ cells. Sorted-subset replicate PCRs used approximately 200 ng of genomic DNA. This amount corresponded to 25,000 to 30,000 T cell genomes. Data came from immunoSEQ multiplex PCR; TCRdb stores just in-frame clones and leaves some out. The repertoire holds millions of clones, with approximately 95% as singletons. This clone was seen a single time. Germline lookup yields CDR1 MNHEY and CDR2 SMNVEV (reference sequence). Trimming removed 5 bases at V and 6 bases at J, with 10 bases between. This CDR3 contains 13 residues.

The rearrangement joins TRBV27 to TRBJ2-2, with a possible D match to TRBD2 (7 bases). The specimen was naive CD8+ T cells sorted from blood. The source of this sequence is a man aged 18 to 30 in good health. For the CDR3, the DNA is TGTGCCAGCAGTACAGGGAGGGCCGGGGAGCTGTTTTTT. Encoded protein: CASSTGRAGELFF.